This entry features one T cell receptor (beta chain) sequence. Its specificity is unknown. The PCR employed 60 Vbeta primers together with 13 Jbeta primers. Data came from immunoSEQ multiplex PCR; TCRdb stores just in-frame clones and leaves some out. Altogether about 41,000 clones are present, more than 65% being singletons, with the ten largest covering around 3%. The entry originates in a study of cytomegalovirus exposure and HLA in healthy donors. Looked up from germline, CDR1 is GTSNPN and CDR2 is SVGIG (reference sequence). CDR3 size: 13 residues. Unmatched junction bases numbered 7, after V lost 8 bases and J lost 2 bases. The study, taken as a whole, reports: The study assumed roughly uniform donor sequencing depth for presence/absence analyses. Three CMV-associated chains proved CMV antigen-specific in vitro. Segments of the TCR beta V type were, in most cases, productive about 90% or about 30% of the time in an earlier analysis.

This chain uses TRBV30 with TRBJ1-1, with 8 bases fitting TRBD1. The sequencing input was PBMCs. The sequence came from a man in his fifties or sixties in good health and CMV-seronegative. The CDR3 spells CATRTGPNTEAFF. The DNA for the CDR3 is TGTGCCACCCGGACAGGGCCAAACACTGAAGCTTTCTTT.